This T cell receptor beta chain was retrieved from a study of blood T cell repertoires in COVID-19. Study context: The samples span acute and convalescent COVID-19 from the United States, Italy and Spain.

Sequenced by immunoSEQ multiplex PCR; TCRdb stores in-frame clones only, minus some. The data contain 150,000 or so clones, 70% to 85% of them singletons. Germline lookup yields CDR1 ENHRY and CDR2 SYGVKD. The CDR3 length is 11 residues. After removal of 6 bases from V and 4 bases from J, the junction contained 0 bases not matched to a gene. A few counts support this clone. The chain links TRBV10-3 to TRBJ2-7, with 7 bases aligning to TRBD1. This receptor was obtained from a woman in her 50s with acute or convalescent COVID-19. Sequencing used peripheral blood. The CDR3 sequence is CAIRQGYEQYF. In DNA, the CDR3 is TGTGCCATCAGACAGGGGTACGAGCAGTACTTC.